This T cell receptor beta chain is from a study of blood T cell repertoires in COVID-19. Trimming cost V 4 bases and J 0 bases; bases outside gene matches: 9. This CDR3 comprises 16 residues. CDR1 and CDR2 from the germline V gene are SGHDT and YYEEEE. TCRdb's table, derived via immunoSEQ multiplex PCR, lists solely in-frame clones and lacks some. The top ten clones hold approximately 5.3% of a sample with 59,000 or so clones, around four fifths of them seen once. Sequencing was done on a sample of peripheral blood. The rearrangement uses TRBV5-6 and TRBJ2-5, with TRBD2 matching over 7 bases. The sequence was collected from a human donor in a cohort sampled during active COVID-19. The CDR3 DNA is TGTGCCAGCAGCCTAAGGCGGGGGTCTTACCAAGAGACCCAGTACTTC. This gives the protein CASSLRRGSYQETQYF.